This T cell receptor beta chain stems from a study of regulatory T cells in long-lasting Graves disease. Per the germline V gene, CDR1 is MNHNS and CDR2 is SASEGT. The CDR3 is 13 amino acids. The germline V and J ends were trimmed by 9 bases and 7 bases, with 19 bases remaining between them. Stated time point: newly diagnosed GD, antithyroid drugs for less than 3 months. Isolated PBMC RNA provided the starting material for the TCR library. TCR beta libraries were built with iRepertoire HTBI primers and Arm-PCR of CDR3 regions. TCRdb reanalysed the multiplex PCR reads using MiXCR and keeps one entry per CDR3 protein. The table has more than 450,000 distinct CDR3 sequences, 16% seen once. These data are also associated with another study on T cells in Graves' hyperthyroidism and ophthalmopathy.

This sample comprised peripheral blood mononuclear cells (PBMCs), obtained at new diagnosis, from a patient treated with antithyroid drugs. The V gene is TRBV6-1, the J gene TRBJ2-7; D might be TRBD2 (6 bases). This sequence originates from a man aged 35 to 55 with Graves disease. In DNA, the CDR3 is TGTGCCAGTAGCCGGCGGGGTAAAGGGGAGCAGTACTTC. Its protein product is CASSRRGKGEQYF.